The T cell receptor (beta chain) described here comes from a study of T cells in Graves' hyperthyroidism and ophthalmopathy. Study context: Peripheral blood was collected at initial diagnosis, before any treatment.

Amplification of TCR beta CDR3 regions was performed using RNA transcripts as template. The HTBI primer set was used in a first-round RT-PCR of the TCR CDR3. TCRdb fed the multiplex PCR reads into MiXCR, producing one record per CDR3 protein. This table holds 750,000 to 900,000 distinct CDR3 sequences, around 38% found once. The study's findings and limits: Stable hyperthyroidism and ophthalmopathy were separated using 13 V-J signatures.

This clonotype was seen many times. Its antigen remains unidentified. This sequence may be a read error, since a much larger clone differs from it by one base. The CDR3 sequence is 14 residues long. The trim removed 3 bases at V and 1 base at J, leaving 2 bases unmatched. Germline loops: CDR1 SEHNR, CDR2 FQNEAQ (reference sequence). The specimen was blood. The J gene is TRBJ2-5, the V gene TRBV7-9; 7 bases line up with TRBD2. This TCR was sampled from a man between 18 and 29 years old with Graves' hyperthyroidism. The CDR3 coding sequence is TGTGCCAGCAGCTTGGGACTATCCCAAGAGACCCAGTACTTC. The encoded protein is CASSLGLSQETQYF.